The entry that follows covers one T cell receptor (beta chain) sequence. The sample comes from a study of blood T cell repertoires in COVID-19. Germline V gene data show CDR1 as LGHDT and CDR2 as YNNKEL (reference sequence). The V gene lost 2 bases and the J gene lost 4 bases, with 12 bases spanning the gap. The length of the CDR3 is 15 residues. Repertoires were generated with immunoSEQ multiplex PCR, while TCRdb's copy carries only in-frame clones and drops some. The sample yields 56,000 or so clones, 80% to 90% seen once. The V call is TRBV3-1 (or the pseudogene TRBV3-2), the J call TRBJ1-5, with D tentatively TRBD1 (6 bases). This clonotype was sampled from a human donor in a cohort sampled during active COVID-19. The sequenced sample was peripheral blood. The CDR3 reads CASSQRGQGNQPQHF. As DNA, the CDR3 is TGTGCCAGCAGCCAAAGAGGGCAGGGGAATCAGCCCCAGCATTTT.